This T cell receptor (beta chain) was identified during a study of cytomegalovirus exposure and HLA in healthy donors. V was pared by 3 bases and J by 8 bases, with 16 bases of the junction left unmatched. Germline CDR1 and CDR2: SEHNR and FQNEAQ (reference sequence). The CDR3 runs to 19 residues. Study conclusions and caveats: Sequencing depth across donors, presence/absence analyses assumed, was roughly uniform. A later analysis reportedly found fewer N-insertions in an Asian-associated ancestry cluster than the approximately 670-donor mean.

Remarks on this clone: Its target is not known.

Unrecorded for this donor was the CMV serostatus. PCR employed 60 Vbeta and 13 Jbeta primers. Per the authors' pipeline: Later analysis identified roughly 84 million unique TCR beta chains, about 10 million shared. Assay used: immunoSEQ multiplex PCR; TCRdb lists only in-frame clones, some missing. The D gene and trimming were derived from the DNA, and the V and J assignments and clone size from that table. The sample includes under 200,000 clones, 80% seen only once; the top ten take 1.5% to 2%. This clonotype was obtained from a human donor in good health. The rearrangement uses TRBV7-9 and TRBJ1-6, with 10 bases identical to TRBD1. Sequenced: PBMCs. The CDR3 is CASSFKGQGTYFTHSPLHF. CDR3 nucleotide sequence: TGTGCCAGCAGCTTTAAGGGACAGGGGACATACTTTACCCATTCACCCCTCCACTTT.